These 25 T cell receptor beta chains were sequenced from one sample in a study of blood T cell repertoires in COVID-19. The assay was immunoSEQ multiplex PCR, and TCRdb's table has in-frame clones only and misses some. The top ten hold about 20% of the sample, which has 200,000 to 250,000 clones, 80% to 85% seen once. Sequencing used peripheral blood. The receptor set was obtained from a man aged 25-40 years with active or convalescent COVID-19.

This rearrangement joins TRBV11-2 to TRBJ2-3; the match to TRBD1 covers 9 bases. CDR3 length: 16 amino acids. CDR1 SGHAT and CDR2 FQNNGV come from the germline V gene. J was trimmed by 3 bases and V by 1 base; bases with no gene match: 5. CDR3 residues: CASSLGRDRVTDTQYF. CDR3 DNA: TGTGCCAGCAGCTTAGGCCGGGACAGGGTTACAGATACGCAGTATTTT.

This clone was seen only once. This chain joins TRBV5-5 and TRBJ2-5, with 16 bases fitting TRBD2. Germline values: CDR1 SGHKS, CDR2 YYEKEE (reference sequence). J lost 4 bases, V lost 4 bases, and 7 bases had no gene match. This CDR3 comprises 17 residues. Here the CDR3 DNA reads TGTGCCAGCAGCCCGGGACTAGCGGGAGGGCGGGTAGAGACCCAGTACTTC. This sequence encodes CASSPGLAGGRVETQYF.

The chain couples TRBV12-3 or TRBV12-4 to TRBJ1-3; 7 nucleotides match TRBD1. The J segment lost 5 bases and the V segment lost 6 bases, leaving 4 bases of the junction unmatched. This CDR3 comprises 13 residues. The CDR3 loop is CASSTGQRNTIYF. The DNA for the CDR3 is TGTGCCAGCAGCACGGGACAGAGAAACACCATATATTTT.

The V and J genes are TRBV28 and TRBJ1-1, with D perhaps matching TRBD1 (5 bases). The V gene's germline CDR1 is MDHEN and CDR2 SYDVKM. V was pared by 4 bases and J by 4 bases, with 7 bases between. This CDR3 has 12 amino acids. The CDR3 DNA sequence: TGTGCCAGCAGTTACAGGTTCACTGAAGCTTTCTTT. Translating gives CASSYRFTEAFF.

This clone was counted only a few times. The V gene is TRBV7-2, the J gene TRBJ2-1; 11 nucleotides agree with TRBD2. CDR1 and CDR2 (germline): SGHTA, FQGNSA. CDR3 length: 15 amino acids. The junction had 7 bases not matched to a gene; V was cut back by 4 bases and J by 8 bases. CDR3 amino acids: CASSSSGRPSDEQFF. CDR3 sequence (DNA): TGTGCCAGCAGCTCTAGCGGGAGGCCGTCAGATGAGCAGTTCTTC. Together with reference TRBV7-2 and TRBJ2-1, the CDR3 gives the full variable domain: GAGVSQSPSNKVTEKGKDVELRCDPISGHTALYWYRQSLGQGLEFLIYFQGNSAPDKSGLPSDRFSAERTGGSVSTLTIQRTQQEDSAVYLCASSSSGRPSDEQFFGPGTRLTVL.

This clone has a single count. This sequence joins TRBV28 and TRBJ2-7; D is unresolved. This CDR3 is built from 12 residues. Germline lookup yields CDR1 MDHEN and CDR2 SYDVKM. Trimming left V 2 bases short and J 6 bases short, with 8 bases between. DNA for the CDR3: TGTGCCAGCAGTTTAATCTCCCTCGAGCAGTACTTC. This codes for CASSLISLEQYF.

CDR3 coding DNA: TGCAGCGCTAGCGGGAGGGGCTCCTACGAGCAGTACTTC. Translation gives CSASGRGSYEQYF. The J gene is TRBJ2-7, the V gene TRBV29-1, with 12 positions matching TRBD2. V dropped 7 bases and J dropped 0; count of bases not matched to a gene: 1. Germline V gene sequence: CDR1 SQVTM, CDR2 ANQGSEA. This CDR3 has 13 amino acids.

The CDR3: CASSEAGLAMDTQYF. The CDR3 coding sequence is TGTGCCAGCAGTGAAGCGGGACTAGCGATGGATACGCAGTATTTT. V and J are TRBV6-4 and TRBJ2-3; the match to TRBD2 covers 10 bases. The CDR3 length is 15 residues. From germline, CDR1 is MRHNA and CDR2 SNTAGT. Unmatched junction bases numbered 6, after V lost 3 bases and J lost 6 bases.

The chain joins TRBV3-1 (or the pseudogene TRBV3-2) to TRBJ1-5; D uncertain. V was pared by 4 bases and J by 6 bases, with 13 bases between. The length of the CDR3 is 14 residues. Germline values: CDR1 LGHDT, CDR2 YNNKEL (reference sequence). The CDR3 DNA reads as TGTGCCAGCAGCCCTAGGTGGGAGGGTCAGCCCCAGCATTTT. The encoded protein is CASSPRWEGQPQHF.

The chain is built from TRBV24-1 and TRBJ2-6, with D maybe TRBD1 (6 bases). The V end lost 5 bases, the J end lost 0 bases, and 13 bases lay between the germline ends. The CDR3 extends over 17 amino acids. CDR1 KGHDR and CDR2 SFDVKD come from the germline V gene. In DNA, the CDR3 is TGTGCCACCAGTGCCGGCAGGGGTTCCTCTGGGGCCAACGTCCTGACTTTC. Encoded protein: CATSAGRGSSGANVLTF.

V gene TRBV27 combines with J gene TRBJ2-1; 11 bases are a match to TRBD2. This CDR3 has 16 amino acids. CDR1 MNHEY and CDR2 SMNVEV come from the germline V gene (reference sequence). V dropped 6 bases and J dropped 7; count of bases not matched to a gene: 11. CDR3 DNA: TGTGCCAGCAGCCTATCCTCTAGCGGGAGGTGGAATGAGCAGTTCTTC. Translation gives CASSLSSSGRWNEQFF.

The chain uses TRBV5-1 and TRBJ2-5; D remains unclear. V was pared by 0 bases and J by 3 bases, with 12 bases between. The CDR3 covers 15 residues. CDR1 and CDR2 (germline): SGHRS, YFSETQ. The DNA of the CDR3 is TGCGCCAGCAGCTTGGTTGGCGGAAGTAAAGAGACCCAGTACTTC. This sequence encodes CASSLVGGSKETQYF.

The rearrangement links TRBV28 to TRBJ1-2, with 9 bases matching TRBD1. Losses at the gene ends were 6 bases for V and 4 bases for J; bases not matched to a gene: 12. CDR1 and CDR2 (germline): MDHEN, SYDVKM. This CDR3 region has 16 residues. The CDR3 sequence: CASSFTGGDVVYGYTF. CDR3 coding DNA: TGTGCCAGCAGCTTTACAGGGGGCGACGTGGTCTATGGCTACACCTTC.

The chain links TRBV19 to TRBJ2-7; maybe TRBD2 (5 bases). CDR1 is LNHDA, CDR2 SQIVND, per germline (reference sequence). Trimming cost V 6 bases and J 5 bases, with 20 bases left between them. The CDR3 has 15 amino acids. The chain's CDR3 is CASSTRGAGVDEQYF. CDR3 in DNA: TGTGCCAGTAGCACACGGGGAGCCGGGGTGGACGAGCAGTACTTC.

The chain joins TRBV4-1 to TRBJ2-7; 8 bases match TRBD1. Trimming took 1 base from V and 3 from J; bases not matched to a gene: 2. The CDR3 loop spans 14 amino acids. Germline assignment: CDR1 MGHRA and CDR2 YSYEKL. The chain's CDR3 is CASSQGQGYYEQYF. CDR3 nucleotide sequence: TGCGCCAGCAGCCAAGGACAGGGGTACTACGAGCAGTACTTC.

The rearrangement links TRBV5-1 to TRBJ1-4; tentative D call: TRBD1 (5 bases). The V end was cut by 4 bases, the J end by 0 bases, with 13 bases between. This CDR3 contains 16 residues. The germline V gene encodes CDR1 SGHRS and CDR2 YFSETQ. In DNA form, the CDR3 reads TGCGCCAGCAGCGCTGACAGACTTGCAACTAATGAAAAACTGTTTTTT. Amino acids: CASSADRLATNEKLFF. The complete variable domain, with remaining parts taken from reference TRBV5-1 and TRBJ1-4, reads KAGVTQTPRYLIKTRGQQVTLSCSPISGHRSVSWYQQTPGQGLQFLFEYFSETQRNKGNFPGRFSGRQFSNSRSEMNVSTLELGDSALYLCASSADRLATNEKLFFGSGTQLSVL.

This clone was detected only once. The CDR3 reads CASSLDPRGSTEAFF. The CDR3 nucleotides are TGTGCCAGCAGCTTGGACCCAAGGGGGAGCACTGAAGCTTTCTTT. This chain links TRBV5-6 with TRBJ1-1, with D perhaps TRBD1 (6 bases). Germline lookup yields CDR1 SGHDT and CDR2 YYEEEE. The CDR3 loop spans 15 amino acids. V lost 0 bases and J 4 bases, leaving 13 bases between the germline ends.

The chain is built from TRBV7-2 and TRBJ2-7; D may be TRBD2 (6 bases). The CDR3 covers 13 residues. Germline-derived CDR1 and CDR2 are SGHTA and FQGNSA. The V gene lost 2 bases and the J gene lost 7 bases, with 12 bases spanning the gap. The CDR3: CASSLTAAGEQYF. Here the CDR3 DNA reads TGTGCCAGCAGCTTAACTGCTGCGGGAGAGCAGTACTTC.

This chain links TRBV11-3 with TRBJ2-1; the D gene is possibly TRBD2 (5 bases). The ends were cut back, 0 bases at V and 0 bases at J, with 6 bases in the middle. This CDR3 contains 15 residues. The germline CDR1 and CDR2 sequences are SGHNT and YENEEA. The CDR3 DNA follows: TGTGCCAGCAGCTTAGAGGGGAGCTCCTACAATGAGCAGTTCTTC. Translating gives CASSLEGSSYNEQFF.

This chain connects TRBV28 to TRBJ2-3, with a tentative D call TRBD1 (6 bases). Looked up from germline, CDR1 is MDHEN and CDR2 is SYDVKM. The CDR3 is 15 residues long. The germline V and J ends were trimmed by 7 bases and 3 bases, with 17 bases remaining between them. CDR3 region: CASNAGGAGTDTQYF. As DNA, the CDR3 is TGTGCCAGCAACGCTGGGGGCGCCGGAACAGATACGCAGTATTTT.

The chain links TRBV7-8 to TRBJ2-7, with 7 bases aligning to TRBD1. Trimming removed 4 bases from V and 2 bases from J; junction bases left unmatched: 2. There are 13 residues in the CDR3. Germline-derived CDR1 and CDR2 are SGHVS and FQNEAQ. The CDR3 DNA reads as TGTGCCAGCAGCTCACAGGGGCCCTACGAGCAGTACTTC. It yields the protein CASSSQGPYEQYF.

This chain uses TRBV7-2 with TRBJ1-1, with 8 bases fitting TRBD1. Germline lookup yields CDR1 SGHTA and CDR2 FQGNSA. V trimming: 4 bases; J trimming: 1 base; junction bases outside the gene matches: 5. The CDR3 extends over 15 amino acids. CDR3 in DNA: TGTGCCAGCAGCTCGTACAGGGGGGGGAACACTGAAGCTTTCTTT. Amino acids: CASSSYRGGNTEAFF.

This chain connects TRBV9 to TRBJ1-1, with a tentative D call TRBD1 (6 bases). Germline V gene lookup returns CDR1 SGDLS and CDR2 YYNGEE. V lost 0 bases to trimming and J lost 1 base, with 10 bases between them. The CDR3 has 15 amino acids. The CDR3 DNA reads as TGTGCCAGCAGCGTAGGCCAGGGGCAGAACACTGAAGCTTTCTTT. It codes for CASSVGQGQNTEAFF.

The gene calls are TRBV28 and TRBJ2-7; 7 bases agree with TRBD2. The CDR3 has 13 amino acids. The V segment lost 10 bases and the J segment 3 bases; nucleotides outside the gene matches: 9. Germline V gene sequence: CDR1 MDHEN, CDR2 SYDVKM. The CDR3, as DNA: TGTGCCACCTCCCCGACTAGCATCTACGAGCAGTACTTC. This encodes CATSPTSIYEQYF.

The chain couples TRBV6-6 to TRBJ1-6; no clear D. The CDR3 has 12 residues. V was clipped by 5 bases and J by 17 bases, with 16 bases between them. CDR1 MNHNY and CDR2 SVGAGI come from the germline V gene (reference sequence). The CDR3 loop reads CASSAESGSVHF. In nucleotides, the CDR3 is TGTGCCAGCAGTGCTGAATCGGGATCAGTCCACTTT.